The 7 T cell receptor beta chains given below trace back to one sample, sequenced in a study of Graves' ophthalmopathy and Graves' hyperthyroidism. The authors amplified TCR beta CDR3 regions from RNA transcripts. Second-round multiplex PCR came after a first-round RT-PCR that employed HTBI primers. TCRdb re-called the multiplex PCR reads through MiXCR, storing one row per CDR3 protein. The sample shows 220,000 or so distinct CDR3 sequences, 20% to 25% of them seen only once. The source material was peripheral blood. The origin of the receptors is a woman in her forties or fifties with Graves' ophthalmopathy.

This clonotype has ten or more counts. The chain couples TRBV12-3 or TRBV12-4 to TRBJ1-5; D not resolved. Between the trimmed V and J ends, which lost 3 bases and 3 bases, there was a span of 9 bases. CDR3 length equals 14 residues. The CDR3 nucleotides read TGTGCCAGCAGTTTGAGACTCGCCAATCAGCCCCAGCATTTT. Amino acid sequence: CASSLRLANQPQHF.

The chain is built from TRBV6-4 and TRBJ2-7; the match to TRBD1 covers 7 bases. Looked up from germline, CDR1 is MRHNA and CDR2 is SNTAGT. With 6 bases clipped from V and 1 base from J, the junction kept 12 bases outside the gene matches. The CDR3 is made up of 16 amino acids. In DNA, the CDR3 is TGTGCCAGCAGGACTCAACCGGGACAGAAGTCCTACGAGCAGTACTTC. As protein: CASRTQPGQKSYEQYF.

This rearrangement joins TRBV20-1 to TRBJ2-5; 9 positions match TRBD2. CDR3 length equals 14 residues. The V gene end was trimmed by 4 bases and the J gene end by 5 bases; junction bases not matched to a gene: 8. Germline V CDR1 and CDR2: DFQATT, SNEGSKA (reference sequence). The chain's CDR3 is CSAMSRGGRETQYF. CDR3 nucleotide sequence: TGCAGTGCTATGTCGCGGGGGGGCCGCGAGACCCAGTACTTC.

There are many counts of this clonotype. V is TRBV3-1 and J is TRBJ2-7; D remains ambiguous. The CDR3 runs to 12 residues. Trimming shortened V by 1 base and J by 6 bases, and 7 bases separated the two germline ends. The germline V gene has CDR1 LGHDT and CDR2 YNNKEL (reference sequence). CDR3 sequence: CASSQGPGEQYF. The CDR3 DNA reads TGTGCCAGCAGCCAAGGGCCGGGCGAGCAGTACTTC.

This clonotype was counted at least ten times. CDR3 coding DNA: TGTGCCAGCACCCTGGACAGGGGCGGCACCGGGGAGCTGTTTTTT. Protein: CASTLDRGGTGELFF. The V gene is TRBV28, the J gene TRBJ2-2, with 9 bases identical to TRBD1. Germline V lookup: CDR1 MDHEN, CDR2 SYDVKM. CDR3 length: 15 residues. With 7 bases clipped from V and 4 bases from J, the junction kept 7 bases outside the gene matches.

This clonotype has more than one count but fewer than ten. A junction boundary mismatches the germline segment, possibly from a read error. In DNA form, the CDR3 reads TGTGCCAGCAGAAAAGTCATGGCTGGAAACACCATATGTTTT. It is translated as CASRKVMAGNTICF. The chain links TRBV12-3 or TRBV12-4 to TRBJ1-3; the D is unclear. The CDR3 covers 14 residues.

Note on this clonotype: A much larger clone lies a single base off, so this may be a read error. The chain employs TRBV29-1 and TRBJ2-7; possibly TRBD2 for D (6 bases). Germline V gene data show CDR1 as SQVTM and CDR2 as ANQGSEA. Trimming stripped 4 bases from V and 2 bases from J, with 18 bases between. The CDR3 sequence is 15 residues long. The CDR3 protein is CSVVDNGSPPYEQYF. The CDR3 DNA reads TGCAGCGTTGTAGATAACGGGAGCCCCCCCTACGAGCAGTACTTC.